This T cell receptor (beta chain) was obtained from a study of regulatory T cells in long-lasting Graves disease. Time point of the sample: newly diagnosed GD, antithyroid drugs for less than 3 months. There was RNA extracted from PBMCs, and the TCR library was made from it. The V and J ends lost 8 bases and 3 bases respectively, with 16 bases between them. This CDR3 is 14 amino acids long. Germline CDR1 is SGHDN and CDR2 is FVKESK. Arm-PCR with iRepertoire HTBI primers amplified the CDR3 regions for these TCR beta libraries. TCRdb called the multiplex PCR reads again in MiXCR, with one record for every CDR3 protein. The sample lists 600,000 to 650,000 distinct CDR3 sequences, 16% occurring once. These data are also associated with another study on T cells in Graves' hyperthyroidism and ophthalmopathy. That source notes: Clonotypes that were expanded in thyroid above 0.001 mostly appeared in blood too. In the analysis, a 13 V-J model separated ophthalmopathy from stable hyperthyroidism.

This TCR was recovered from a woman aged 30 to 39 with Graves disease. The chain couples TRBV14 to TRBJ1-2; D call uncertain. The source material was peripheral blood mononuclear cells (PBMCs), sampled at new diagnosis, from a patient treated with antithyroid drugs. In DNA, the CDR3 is TGTGCCAGCCGACCTTGGAGGAACGACTATGGCTACACCTTC. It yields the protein CASRPWRNDYGYTF.